This TCR beta chain comes out of a study of blood T cell repertoires in COVID-19. Participant ages covered roughly 18 to 89 years across around 22 US areas. Recovery meant two consecutive negative NP/OP PCR tests, professional clearance, or resolved symptoms. Germline assignment: CDR1 ENHRY and CDR2 SYGVKD. This CDR3 has 13 amino acids. V lost 4 bases and J 3 bases, leaving 4 bases between the germline ends. Libraries were prepared by immunoSEQ multiplex PCR; TCRdb keeps only in-frame clonotypes and omits some of them. In the table there are approximately 200,000 clones, roughly 80% of which are singletons. This clone came up once.

The sample taken for sequencing was PBMCs or T cells enriched from blood (not recorded which). The chain employs TRBV10-3 and TRBJ2-6, with unresolved D. The origin of this receptor is a man aged 40-50 years who had recovered from COVID-19. In DNA, the CDR3 is TGTGCCATCAGTGTTAATGGGGCCAACGTCCTGACTTTC. Residues: CAISVNGANVLTF.